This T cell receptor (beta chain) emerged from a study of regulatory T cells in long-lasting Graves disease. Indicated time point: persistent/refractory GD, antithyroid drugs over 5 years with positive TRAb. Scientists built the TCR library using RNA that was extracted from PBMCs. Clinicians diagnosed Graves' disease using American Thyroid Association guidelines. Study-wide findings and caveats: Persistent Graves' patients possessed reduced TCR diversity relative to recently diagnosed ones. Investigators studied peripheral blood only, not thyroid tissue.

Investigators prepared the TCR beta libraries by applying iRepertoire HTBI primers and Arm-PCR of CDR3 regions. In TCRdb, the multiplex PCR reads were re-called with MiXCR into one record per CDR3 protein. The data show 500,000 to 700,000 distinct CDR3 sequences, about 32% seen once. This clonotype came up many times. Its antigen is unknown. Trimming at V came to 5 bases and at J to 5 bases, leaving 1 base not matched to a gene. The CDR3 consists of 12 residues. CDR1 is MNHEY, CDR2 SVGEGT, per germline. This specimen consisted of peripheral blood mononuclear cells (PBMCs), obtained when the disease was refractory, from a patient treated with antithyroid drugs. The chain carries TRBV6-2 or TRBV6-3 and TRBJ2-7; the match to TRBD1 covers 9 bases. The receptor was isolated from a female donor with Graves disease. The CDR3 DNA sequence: TGTGCCAGCAGTAGGACAGGGGACGAGCAGTACTTC. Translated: CASSRTGDEQYF.